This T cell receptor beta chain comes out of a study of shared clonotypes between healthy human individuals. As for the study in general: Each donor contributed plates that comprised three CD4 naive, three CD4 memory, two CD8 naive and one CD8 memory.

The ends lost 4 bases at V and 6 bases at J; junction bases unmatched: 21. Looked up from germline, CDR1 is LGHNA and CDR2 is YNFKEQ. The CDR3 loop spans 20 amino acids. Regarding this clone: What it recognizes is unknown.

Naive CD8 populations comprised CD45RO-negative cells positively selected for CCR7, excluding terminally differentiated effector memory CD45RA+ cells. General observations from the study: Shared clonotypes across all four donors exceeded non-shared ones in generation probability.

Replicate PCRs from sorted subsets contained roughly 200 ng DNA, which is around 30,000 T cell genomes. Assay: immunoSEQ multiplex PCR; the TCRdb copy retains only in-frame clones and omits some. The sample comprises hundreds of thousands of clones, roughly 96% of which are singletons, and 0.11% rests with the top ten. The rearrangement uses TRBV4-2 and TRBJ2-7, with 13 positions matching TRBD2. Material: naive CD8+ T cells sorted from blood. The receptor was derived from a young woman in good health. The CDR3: CASSRNTPDRLAGGGGEQYF. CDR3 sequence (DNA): TGTGCCAGCAGCCGAAATACCCCCGATCGACTAGCGGGAGGCGGTGGCGAGCAGTACTTC.